This is a list of T cell receptor beta chains from one sample in a study of shared clonotypes between healthy human individuals. Measured with immunoSEQ multiplex PCR; TCRdb has only the in-frame clones, and not every one. The table has approximately 2.4 million clones, nearly 97% seen once; the top ten hold over 0.1%. The sequenced sample consisted of naive CD4+ T cells sorted from blood. The receptor set was obtained from a man younger than 35 in good health. Each CDR3 is given with its conserved first and last residue. A D gene is named only where the DNA matches it firmly. Clone size appears in some rows only: once, few, many, or a class for an expanded clone.

v_gene	j_gene	d_gene	abundance	CDR3aa	CDR3nt
TRBV7-2	TRBJ2-1	NA	NA	CASSWASEYYNEQFF	TGTGCCAGCAGCTGGGCTAGCGAATACTACAATGAGCAGTTCTTC
TRBV7-9	TRBJ2-3	NA	once	CASGTPGRGTDTQYF	TGTGCCAGCGGTACCCCGGGACGAGGGACAGATACGCAGTATTTT
TRBV25-1	TRBJ2-7	NA	NA	CASSDPTGLQTYEQYF	TGTGCCAGCAGTGACCCGACCGGGCTGCAGACCTACGAGCAGTACTTC
TRBV5-4	TRBJ2-1	NA	NA	CASSLDSYEQFF	TGTGCCAGCAGCTTGGACAGTTATGAGCAGTTCTTC
TRBV10-1	TRBJ1-1	NA	NA	CASSPSAISRAVNTEAFF	TGCGCCAGCAGTCCCTCTGCAATATCCAGGGCAGTAAACACTGAAGCTTTCTTT
TRBV11-2	TRBJ1-1	NA	once	CASSLDVGGNTEAFF	TGTGCCAGCAGCTTAGATGTGGGGGGCAACACTGAAGCTTTCTTT
TRBV10-3	TRBJ1-2	NA	NA	CAISVRGGQDYGYTF	TGTGCCATCAGTGTAAGAGGGGGGCAGGACTATGGCTACACCTTC
TRBV7-2	TRBJ2-7	TRBD2	once	CASSSLAGVLEQYF	TGTGCCAGCAGCTCCCTGGCGGGAGTTCTCGAGCAGTACTTC
TRBV7-9	TRBJ1-3	NA	NA	CASSLMDSAGTIYF	TGTGCCAGCAGCTTGATGGACAGTGCGGGCACCATATATTTT
TRBV9	TRBJ2-2	TRBD2	NA	CASSVAASGNYSNTGELFF	TGTGCCAGCAGCGTAGCGGCTAGCGGGAACTATTCGAACACCGGGGAGCTGTTTTTT
TRBV7-2	TRBJ1-5	TRBD1	NA	CASRGQSNQPQHF	TGTGCCAGCAGGGGACAGTCCAATCAGCCCCAGCATTTT
TRBV7-6	TRBJ2-2	NA	NA	CASRGRMGTGELFF	TGTGCCAGTAGGGGCAGGATGGGCACCGGGGAGCTGTTTTTT
TRBV11-2	TRBJ2-1	NA	NA	CASSPTSGTSYNEQFF	TGTGCCAGCAGCCCTACTTCCGGGACTTCTTACAATGAGCAGTTCTTC
TRBV5-1	TRBJ2-1	NA	NA	CASSKDLREQFF	TGCGCCAGCAGCAAGGATCTTCGTGAGCAGTTCTTC
TRBV28	TRBJ2-5	NA	NA	CASSPRETQYF	TGTGCCAGCAGTCCCCGGGAGACCCAGTACTTC
TRBV2	TRBJ1-3	NA	NA	CASLQDSGNTIYF	TGTGCCAGCTTGCAGGACTCTGGAAACACCATATATTTT
TRBV7-2	TRBJ2-2	TRBD2	NA	CASSLASREVTGELFF	TGTGCCAGCAGCTTAGCGAGCCGGGAGGTGACCGGGGAGCTGTTTTTT
TRBV18	TRBJ1-1	NA	NA	CASSPPNSRNTEAFF	TGTGCCAGCTCGCCCCCAAACAGTAGGAACACTGAAGCTTTCTTT
TRBV2	TRBJ2-1	NA	NA	CANRTASYNEQFF	TGTGCCAACCGGACAGCTTCCTACAATGAGCAGTTCTTC
TRBV5-1	TRBJ1-2	TRBD1	NA	CASGSGQNHGYTF	TGCGCCAGCGGCTCGGGACAGAACCATGGCTACACCTTC
TRBV6-5	TRBJ1-4	NA	NA	CASSFLRGPNEKLFF	TGTGCCAGCAGTTTCCTCAGGGGCCCTAATGAAAAACTGTTTTTT
TRBV11-2	TRBJ2-7	TRBD1	NA	CASSLATGGIISPYEQYF	TGTGCCAGCAGCTTAGCCACAGGGGGGATTATTTCTCCTTACGAGCAGTACTTC
TRBV5-1	TRBJ1-4	NA	NA	CASAPGPNEKLFF	TGCGCCAGCGCGCCTGGGCCTAATGAAAAACTGTTTTTT
TRBV6-5	TRBJ2-7	TRBD2	NA	CASSGGDEQYF	TGTGCCAGCAGCGGGGGGGACGAGCAGTACTTC
TRBV7-9	TRBJ1-1	NA	NA	CASSSQGPTNTEAFF	TGTGCCAGCAGCTCCCAAGGTCCTACGAACACTGAAGCTTTCTTT
TRBV6-4	TRBJ2-1	TRBD2	NA	CASISGSSYNEQFF	TGTGCCAGCATAAGCGGGAGCTCCTACAATGAGCAGTTCTTC
TRBV5-1	TRBJ2-3	TRBD2	NA	CASRPQRGGSDTQYF	TGCGCCAGCCGACCCCAGCGGGGGGGCTCAGATACGCAGTATTTT
TRBV13	TRBJ2-7	NA	NA	CASSPGPSYEQYF	TGTGCCAGCAGCCCAGGGCCCAGCTACGAGCAGTACTTC
TRBV19	TRBJ2-7	NA	NA	CASSTFGGYEQYF	TGTGCCAGTAGTACTTTTGGGGGCTACGAGCAGTACTTC
TRBV6-1	TRBJ1-5	TRBD1	NA	CASSGITGGGQPQHF	TGTGCCAGCAGTGGGATTACAGGGGGCGGACAGCCCCAGCATTTT
TRBV6-6	TRBJ1-5	NA	once	CASIQGINQPQHF	TGTGCCAGCATCCAAGGGATCAATCAGCCCCAGCATTTT
TRBV5-1	TRBJ2-3	TRBD1	NA	CASSARPTGGLDTQYF	TGCGCCAGCAGCGCTCGCCCGACAGGGGGCTTAGATACGCAGTATTTT
TRBV21-1	TRBJ1-2	NA	NA	CASSKYEAQGGYTF	TGTGCCAGCAGCAAATACGAGGCCCAGGGGGGCTACACCTTC
TRBV5-8	TRBJ2-5	NA	NA	CASSLGGVPETQYF	TGTGCCAGCAGCTTAGGCGGGGTCCCAGAGACCCAGTACTTC
TRBV30	TRBJ2-7	TRBD1	NA	CAWSVRQGAYEQYF	TGTGCCTGGAGTGTTAGACAGGGGGCGTACGAGCAGTACTTC
TRBV11-1	TRBJ2-1	NA	NA	CASSLESLINNEQFF	TGTGCCAGCAGCTTAGAGTCTCTTATAAACAATGAGCAGTTCTTC
TRBV28	TRBJ2-7	NA	NA	CASSQRDVDLKNEQYF	TGTGCCAGCAGCCAAAGGGACGTTGATCTAAAAAACGAGCAGTACTTC
TRBV6-1	TRBJ2-3	NA	NA	CASSPIIFTDTQYF	TGTGCCAGCAGTCCTATCATCTTCACAGATACGCAGTATTTT
TRBV30	TRBJ2-5	NA	once	CAWSVRGAETQYF	TGTGCCTGGAGTGTCAGGGGGGCAGAGACCCAGTACTTC
TRBV5-1	TRBJ1-6	NA	few	CASSWGSYNSPLHF	TGCGCCAGCAGCTGGGGGTCCTATAATTCACCCCTCCACTTT
TRBV9	TRBJ2-7	NA	NA	CASSVGDSVHEQYF	TGTGCCAGCAGCGTAGGAGACAGTGTCCACGAGCAGTACTTC
TRBV5-1	TRBJ2-2	TRBD1	NA	CASRPGGLNTGELFF	TGCGCCAGCAGGCCAGGGGGCCTTAACACCGGGGAGCTGTTTTTT
TRBV9	TRBJ2-3	TRBD1	NA	CASSRDRVTDTQYF	TGTGCCAGCAGCCGGGACAGGGTCACAGATACGCAGTATTTT
TRBV28	TRBJ2-3	TRBD2	once	CASSLYGGAPDTQYF	TGTGCCAGCAGTTTGTACGGGGGGGCCCCAGATACGCAGTATTTT
TRBV30	TRBJ2-5	TRBD2	NA	CAWMVGGKETQYF	TGTGCCTGGATGGTGGGAGGGAAAGAGACCCAGTACTTC
TRBV6-5	TRBJ1-2	NA	NA	CASSGTNYGYTF	TGTGCCAGCAGCGGGACTAACTATGGCTACACCTTC
TRBV6-1	TRBJ1-5	NA	NA	CASSEAISSGGQPQHF	TGTGCCAGCAGTGAAGCTATCTCATCGGGGGGTCAGCCCCAGCATTTT
TRBV5-1	TRBJ1-1	NA	NA	CASSLYGGYGTEAFF	TGCGCCAGCAGCTTGTATGGGGGATACGGCACTGAAGCTTTCTTT
TRBV4-3	TRBJ2-1	NA	NA	CASSQGGIYNEQFF	TGCGCCAGCAGCCAGGGCGGGATCTACAATGAGCAGTTCTTC
TRBV4-3	TRBJ2-3	NA	NA	CASSQDQDRLGTDTQYF	TGCGCCAGCAGCCAAGATCAAGACAGGCTGGGCACAGATACGCAGTATTTT
TRBV6-5	TRBJ2-7	TRBD2	NA	CASSKREEPYEQYF	TGTGCCAGCAGTAAGCGGGAGGAACCCTACGAGCAGTACTTC
TRBV2	TRBJ2-7	TRBD2	NA	CASRTSGGSSYEQYF	TGTGCCAGCAGAACTAGCGGGGGGTCCTCCTACGAGCAGTACTTC
TRBV6-6	TRBJ2-1	TRBD2	NA	CASSYSSGRGYYEQFF	TGTGCCAGCAGTTACTCTTCCGGGAGGGGTTACTATGAGCAGTTCTTC
TRBV27	TRBJ2-1	NA	NA	CATQQPGGSYNEQFF	TGTGCCACCCAACAACCCGGGGGCTCCTACAATGAGCAGTTCTTC
TRBV19	TRBJ2-3	NA	NA	CASSMTRLTRGADTQYF	TGTGCCAGTAGTATGACGAGACTAACTCGAGGGGCAGATACGCAGTATTTT
TRBV5-1	TRBJ2-5	TRBD1	NA	CASSSGDRRVEETQYF	TGCGCCAGCAGCTCGGGGGACAGGCGTGTGGAAGAGACCCAGTACTTC
TRBV28	TRBJ1-5	NA	NA	CASKRSGTAELNQPQHF	TGTGCCAGCAAGCGGTCCGGGACGGCGGAGTTGAATCAGCCCCAGCATTTT